Following are 20 T cell receptor beta chains from one sample sequenced in a study of T cells in Graves' hyperthyroidism and ophthalmopathy. RNA transcripts provided the source from which TCR beta CDR3 regions were amplified. The HTBI primer set was used in a first-round RT-PCR of the TCR CDR3. TCRdb independently ran MiXCR on the multiplex PCR reads; one entry per CDR3 protein. The table records 490,000 or so distinct CDR3 sequences, 20% of them present only once. Sequencing input: blood. Receptors were obtained from a middle-aged man with Graves' ophthalmopathy.

This clonotype was counted at least ten times. The V gene is TRBV5-1, the J gene TRBJ2-3, with a tentative D call TRBD2 (5 bases). The ends were cut back, 0 bases at V and 2 bases at J, with 16 bases in the middle. The CDR3 is 17 residues long. In germline, CDR1 is SGHRS, CDR2 YFSETQ. This chain's CDR3 is CASSLAAEFRSTDTQYF. CDR3 bases: TGCGCCAGCAGCTTGGCAGCGGAATTCCGTTCCACAGATACGCAGTATTTT.

The table lists this clonotype with many counts. The chain recombines TRBV20-1 with TRBJ2-1; the D is unclear. From germline, CDR1 is DFQATT and CDR2 SNEGSKA (reference sequence). The V end was cut by 3 bases, the J end by 7 bases, with 10 bases between. CDR3 size: 12 residues. The CDR3 spells CSARTDPNEQFF. In DNA form, the CDR3 reads TGCAGTGCTAGGACGGATCCAAATGAGCAGTTCTTC.

Many counts were recorded for this clonotype. The CDR3: CASSPWTGTEEKLFF. CDR3 coding DNA: TGTGCCAGCAGCCCCTGGACAGGGACGGAGGAAAAACTGTTTTTT. This chain uses TRBV7-9 with TRBJ1-4; TRBD1 agrees at 8 bases. CDR1 is SEHNR, CDR2 FQNEAQ, per germline (reference sequence). This CDR3 spans 15 amino acids. V was clipped by 5 bases and J by 8 bases; unmatched bases: 10.

Only a few counts were recorded for this clonotype. The chain combines TRBV15 with TRBJ1-2, with 7 bases lining up with TRBD1. The V gene end was trimmed by 2 bases and the J gene end by 10 bases; junction bases not matched to a gene: 4. The germline CDR1 and CDR2 sequences are LNHNV and YYDKDF (reference sequence). The CDR3 runs to 12 residues. The DNA of the CDR3 is TGTGCCACCAGCAGACAAACAGGGGTCTACACCTTC. As protein: CATSRQTGVYTF.

The rearrangement uses TRBV19 and TRBJ2-2; D tentatively fits TRBD1 or TRBD2 (5 bases each). This CDR3 has 15 amino acids. V dropped 3 bases and J dropped 1 base, with 9 bases sitting between them. Germline V gene sequence: CDR1 LNHDA, CDR2 SQIVND (reference sequence). CDR3 sequence reads: CASSIRDRNTGELFF. The CDR3 nucleotides are TGTGCCAGTAGTATTAGGGACCGGAACACCGGGGAGCTGTTTTTT.

This clonotype was picked up many times. The genes are TRBV12-3 or TRBV12-4 and TRBJ2-2; TRBD1 is a possible D gene (5 bases). The CDR3 sequence is 14 residues long. V was clipped by 5 bases and J by 1 base, with 8 bases between them. The CDR3, as DNA: TGTGCCAGCAGTATTACAGGGAACACCGGGGAGCTGTTTTTT. The encoded protein is CASSITGNTGELFF.

This clonotype was recorded a few times. The chain uses TRBV29-1 and TRBJ2-3; 11 bases map to TRBD2. The CDR3 has 16 residues. The trim removed 4 bases at V and 1 base at J, leaving 7 bases unmatched. CDR1 SQVTM and CDR2 ANQGSEA come from the germline V gene. The CDR3 DNA sequence: TGCAGCGTTGGGGTACTAGCGGGGGCTCGCACAGATACGCAGTATTTT. Translation gives CSVGVLAGARTDTQYF.

The chain is built from TRBV7-2 and TRBJ1-4; tentative D call: TRBD1 (5 bases). V lost 3 bases to trimming and J lost 6 bases, with 8 bases between them. CDR3 size: 13 residues. The V gene's germline CDR1 is SGHTA and CDR2 FQGNSA. The CDR3 DNA reads TGTGCCAGCAGCTTCGGGACCTATGAAAAACTGTTTTTT. Translated, it gives CASSFGTYEKLFF.

This clonotype was seen ten or more times. V and J are TRBV11-3 and TRBJ2-1, with no clear D. V was clipped by 4 bases and J by 6 bases, with 16 bases between them. The CDR3 consists of 15 residues. Germline V gives CDR1 SGHNT, CDR2 YENEEA. The CDR3 DNA follows: TGTGCCAGCAGCTCCAACACGGGCGTGGGCAATGAGCAGTTCTTC. Protein sequence: CASSSNTGVGNEQFF.

This clonotype turned up a few times. V usage is TRBV5-6 and J usage is TRBJ1-1; D remains ambiguous. This CDR3 is 15 amino acids long. CDR1 is SGHDT and CDR2 is YYEEEE in the germline V gene. V dropped 3 bases and J dropped 1 base, with 13 bases sitting between them. The CDR3, as DNA: TGTGCCAGCAGCTCCTCCCTGCTGCCGAACACTGAAGCTTTCTTT. Translating it yields CASSSSLLPNTEAFF.

This clonotype was detected a few times. This sequence joins TRBV19 and TRBJ1-5; D call uncertain. Germline-derived CDR1 and CDR2 are LNHDA and SQIVND (reference sequence). The CDR3 contains 16 residues. V lost 3 bases and J 2 bases, leaving 14 bases between the germline ends. In DNA, the CDR3 is TGTGCCAGTAGTATGAGCTGGGAACGCGGCAATCAGCCCCAGCATTTT. It encodes CASSMSWERGNQPQHF.

In this sample, this clonotype turned up many times. V and J are TRBV6-1 and TRBJ2-1; TRBD1 aligns across 8 bases. Germline CDR1 MNHNS, CDR2 SASEGT. The CDR3 has 15 amino acids. Trimming cost V 6 bases and J 4 bases; bases outside gene matches: 8. The CDR3 sequence: CASRPGQGSYNEQFF. For the CDR3, the DNA is TGTGCCAGCAGACCCGGACAGGGATCATACAATGAGCAGTTCTTC.

The chain has TRBV29-1 and TRBJ2-1; TRBD2 is a possible D gene (5 bases). The CDR3 has 13 residues. From germline, CDR1 is SQVTM and CDR2 ANQGSEA. The V end lost 1 base, the J end lost 8 bases, and 12 bases lay between the germline ends. CDR3 amino acids: CSVEGRRWDEQFF. CDR3 coding DNA: TGCAGCGTTGAAGGGCGGAGGTGGGATGAGCAGTTCTTC.

The chain employs TRBV20-1 and TRBJ2-1, with 11 bases aligning to TRBD1. The CDR3 is 14 amino acids. Trimming took 2 bases from V and 7 from J; bases not matched to a gene: 4. Germline V gives CDR1 DFQATT, CDR2 SNEGSKA (reference sequence). CDR3 sequence reads: CSARLGQGVNEQFF. CDR3 bases: TGCAGTGCTAGATTGGGACAGGGGGTAAATGAGCAGTTCTTC.

This clonotype was detected ten times or more. The rearrangement uses TRBV7-2 and TRBJ2-5, with D perhaps TRBD1 (6 bases). V shed 5 bases and J shed 2 bases, with 9 bases lying between them. The CDR3 sequence is 13 residues long. Germline CDR1 and CDR2: SGHTA and FQGNSA. In nucleotides, the CDR3 is TGTGCCAGCAGCACACAGGGACAAGAGACCCAGTACTTC. Translating gives CASSTQGQETQYF.

The table lists this clonotype with many counts. The rearrangement joins TRBV28 to TRBJ1-1; TRBD1 matches 9 bases. Germline values: CDR1 MDHEN, CDR2 SYDVKM. CDR3 length equals 14 residues. The trim removed 7 bases at V and 1 base at J, leaving 4 bases unmatched. CDR3 protein: CASTLQGANTEAFF. For the CDR3, the DNA is TGTGCCAGCACCCTACAGGGGGCGAACACTGAAGCTTTCTTT.

This clonotype was counted ten times or more. V usage is TRBV28 and J usage is TRBJ2-7; 8 nucleotides match TRBD1. The V and J ends lost 10 bases and 1 base, in that order; junction bases with no gene match: 6. CDR3 length equals 13 residues. CDR1 and CDR2 from the germline V gene are MDHEN and SYDVKM. For the CDR3, the DNA is TGTGCCACTGAGGGACAGGCTTCCTACGAGCAGTACTTC. Its protein is CATEGQASYEQYF.

This clonotype was detected ten times or more. The chain has TRBV18 and TRBJ2-5; 7 positions match TRBD1. CDR1 and CDR2 from the germline V gene are KGHSH and LQKENI. V trimming: 4 bases; J trimming: 4 bases; junction bases outside the gene matches: 3. There are 13 residues in the CDR3. CDR3 in DNA: TGTGCCAGCTCACGGACAGGATTAGAGACCCAGTACTTC. Its protein is CASSRTGLETQYF.

CDR3 nucleotides: TGTGCCAGTAGTACATCCGGGCCGGGGAATTCACCCCTCCACTTT. As protein: CASSTSGPGNSPLHF. V usage is TRBV19 and J usage is TRBJ1-6; no clear D. CDR1 is LNHDA and CDR2 is SQIVND in the germline V gene (reference sequence). V gave up 4 bases and J gave up 7 bases, with 14 bases separating them. CDR3 length equals 15 residues. The variable domain in full, completed from reference TRBV19 and TRBJ1-6, reads DGGITQSPKYLFRKEGQNVTLSCEQNLNHDAMYWYRQDPGQGLRLIYYSQIVNDFQKGDIAEGYSVSREKKESFPLTVTSAQKNPTAFYLCASSTSGPGNSPLHFGNGTRLTVT.

This clonotype turned up a few times. This chain uses TRBV4-2 with TRBJ2-7; D is perhaps TRBD2 (7 bases). This CDR3 has 16 amino acids. In germline, CDR1 is LGHNA, CDR2 YNFKEQ. Trimming left V 0 bases short and J 0 bases short, with 12 bases between. For the CDR3, the DNA is TGTGCCAGCAGCCAAGAAGGGGGGGAGCTCTCCTACGAGCAGTACTTC. Translation gives CASSQEGGELSYEQYF.